This T cell receptor (beta chain) was obtained from a study of tumor-infiltrating lymphocytes in localized non-small cell lung cancer. Turning to the study itself: Resected tumor was paired with non-adjacent uninvolved lung from the same patient. Findings and caveats of the study: Different pieces of the same tissue were used for each assay.

Germline V gene lookup returns CDR1 MNHNY and CDR2 SVGAGI (reference sequence). The CDR3 is made up of 15 amino acids. With 6 bases removed from V and 0 bases from J, the gap between germline ends came to 13 bases. Clones were read by immunoSEQ multiplex PCR, and TCRdb kept only the in-frame ones, dropping some. This sample has 14,000 to 15,000 clones; about four fifths occur once, and the top ten carry about 2.5%. A note on this clone: The antigen remains unidentified.

The receptor was derived from a human donor with non-small cell lung cancer. This chain connects TRBV6-6 to TRBJ2-3; D is unclear. The specimen sequenced was lung tumor tissue. CDR3 sequence (DNA): TGTGCCAGCAGACTCGCCCCAACTAGCACAGATACGCAGTATTTT. This codes for CASRLAPTSTDTQYF.